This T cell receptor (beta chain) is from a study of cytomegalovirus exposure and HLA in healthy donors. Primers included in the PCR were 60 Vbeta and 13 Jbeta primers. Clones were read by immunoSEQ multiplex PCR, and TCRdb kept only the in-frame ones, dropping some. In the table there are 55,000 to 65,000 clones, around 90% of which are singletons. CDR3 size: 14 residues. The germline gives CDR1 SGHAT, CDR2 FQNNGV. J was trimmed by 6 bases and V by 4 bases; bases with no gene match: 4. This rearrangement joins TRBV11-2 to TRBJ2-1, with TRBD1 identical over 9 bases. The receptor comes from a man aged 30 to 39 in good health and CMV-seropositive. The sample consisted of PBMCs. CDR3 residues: CASSSNRGLNEQFF. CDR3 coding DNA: TGTGCCAGCAGCTCCAACAGGGGGCTCAATGAGCAGTTCTTC.